Listed here are 18 T cell receptor beta chains from one sample, sequenced in a study of blood T cell repertoires in COVID-19. Libraries were prepared by immunoSEQ multiplex PCR; TCRdb keeps only in-frame clonotypes and omits some of them. The sample records 180,000 or so clones, around 78% being singletons. The sample was PBMCs or T cells enriched from blood (not recorded which). These receptors were taken from a woman between 50 and 59 years old who had recovered from COVID-19.

J is TRBJ1-3 and V is TRBV5-1; no reliable D call. The CDR3 is 16 amino acids. The germline V and J ends were trimmed by 3 bases and 0 bases, with 13 bases remaining between them. Germline V lookup: CDR1 SGHRS, CDR2 YFSETQ. CDR3 loop: CASSSPTTSSGNTIYF. In DNA form, the CDR3 reads TGCGCCAGCAGCTCCCCCACAACCAGCTCTGGAAACACCATATATTTT.

V gene TRBV6-5 combines with J gene TRBJ1-1; D is uncertain. This CDR3 is built from 13 residues. Looked up from germline, CDR1 is MNHEY and CDR2 is SVGAGI. Trimming took off 5 bases at V and 1 base at J, with 8 bases between the two ends. DNA of the CDR3: TGTGCCAGCAGTACTAAGGCGAACACTGAAGCTTTCTTT. Translated, it gives CASSTKANTEAFF.

The CDR3 DNA reads as TGTGCCAGCAGCTTAGGTCACTCTGGAAACACCATATATTTT. It is translated as CASSLGHSGNTIYF. The J gene is TRBJ1-3, the V gene TRBV7-2; D is ambiguous. The CDR3 covers 14 residues. Looked up from germline, CDR1 is SGHTA and CDR2 is FQGNSA. V lost 1 base to trimming and J lost 0 bases, with 4 bases between them.

This chain uses TRBV7-3 with TRBJ2-3, with a tentative D call TRBD1 (6 bases). CDR1 SGHTA and CDR2 FQGTGA come from the germline V gene. This CDR3 has 15 amino acids. Trimming left V 5 bases short and J 0 bases short, with 12 bases between. In nucleotides, the CDR3 is TGTGCCAGCAGCGGGGGCTTTAGCAGCACAGATACGCAGTATTTT. Amino acids: CASSGGFSSTDTQYF.

This clone showed up just a few times. The chain joins TRBV18 to TRBJ1-4, with 7 bases identical to TRBD1. The CDR3 has 14 residues. Germline CDR1 KGHSH, CDR2 LQKENI. The V and J ends lost 4 bases and 5 bases, in that order; junction bases with no gene match: 4. The chain's CDR3 is CASSRLQGNEKLFF. The CDR3, as DNA: TGTGCCAGCTCACGGCTACAGGGGAATGAAAAACTGTTTTTT.

The chain is built from TRBV3-1 (or the pseudogene TRBV3-2) and TRBJ2-5; 7 nucleotides line up with TRBD1. V gave up 0 bases and J gave up 2 bases; unmatched junction bases: 3. The germline V gene encodes CDR1 LGHDT and CDR2 YNNKEL (reference sequence). The CDR3 spans 15 residues. CDR3 in DNA: TGTGCCAGCAGCCAAGAGGTGGGACAGCAAGAGACCCAGTACTTC. Residues: CASSQEVGQQETQYF.

The chain joins TRBV5-8 to TRBJ1-2; 8 positions match TRBD1. The CDR3 extends over 15 amino acids. The V gene end was trimmed by 5 bases and the J gene end by 4 bases; junction bases not matched to a gene: 10. The germline CDR1 and CDR2 sequences are SGHTS and YDEGEE. The CDR3 bases are TGTGCCAGCAGGCTACCCGGACAGGGTGCCTATGGCTACACCTTC. Residues: CASRLPGQGAYGYTF.

This chain links TRBV28 with TRBJ1-1; D is uncertain. The CDR3 has 15 residues. CDR1 is MDHEN, CDR2 SYDVKM, per germline. Trimming left V 6 bases short and J 0 bases short, with 14 bases between. The CDR3, as DNA: TGTGCCAGCAGGATCTCCGGGATCATGAACACTGAAGCTTTCTTT. This codes for CASRISGIMNTEAFF.

V and J are TRBV7-2 and TRBJ2-1; D perhaps matches TRBD1 (6 bases). V dropped 1 base and J dropped 13 bases, with 17 bases sitting between them. Germline V lookup: CDR1 SGHTA, CDR2 FQGNSA. CDR3 size: 14 residues. The CDR3 spells CASSLVIRDTAQFF. As DNA, the CDR3 is TGTGCCAGCAGCTTAGTTATACGGGACACAGCACAGTTCTTC.

Only one count was recorded for this clone. The chain combines TRBV2 with TRBJ2-2; D is unresolved. Germline values: CDR1 SNHLY, CDR2 FYNNEI. Trimming took off 6 bases at V and 0 bases at J, with 5 bases between the two ends. The CDR3 runs 13 residues. The CDR3 reads CASRGANTGELFF. The CDR3 coding sequence is TGTGCCAGCAGGGGCGCGAACACCGGGGAGCTGTTTTTT.

This sequence joins TRBV28 and TRBJ1-5; D might be TRBD1 (5 bases). In germline, CDR1 is MDHEN, CDR2 SYDVKM. This CDR3 contains 14 residues. V shed 7 bases and J shed 5 bases, with 15 bases lying between them. The CDR3 coding sequence is TGTGCCAGCACCCGACCCCTAGGGGATCAGCCCCAGCATTTT. This encodes CASTRPLGDQPQHF.

The chain combines TRBV5-6 with TRBJ2-5; possibly TRBD1 for D (5 bases). V lost 3 bases, J lost 3 bases, and 27 bases lay in between. The CDR3 has 19 amino acids. Looked up from germline, CDR1 is SGHDT and CDR2 is YYEEEE. CDR3 coding DNA: TGTGCCAGCAGCTCCACCCACGCCGCGATAACGGACACCAAAGAGACCCAGTACTTC. This gives the protein CASSSTHAAITDTKETQYF.

This chain connects TRBV11-2 to TRBJ1-1; the match to TRBD1 covers 7 bases. Germline values: CDR1 SGHAT, CDR2 FQNNGV. This CDR3 has 16 residues. V trimming: 7 bases; J trimming: 6 bases; junction bases outside the gene matches: 17. The CDR3 DNA follows: TGTGCCAGCATACTTACTTTAGGTTACAGGGGCGCTGAAGCTTTCTTT. Translated: CASILTLGYRGAEAFF.

This clone was seen only once. The V call is TRBV18, the J call TRBJ1-1; D is unclear. This CDR3 spans 13 amino acids. Deletions cut 2 bases from V and 1 base from J, with 5 bases between. Germline V CDR1 and CDR2: KGHSH, LQKENI. The CDR3 bases are TGTGCCAGCTCACCAATCTCGAACACTGAAGCTTTCTTT. It codes for CASSPISNTEAFF.

V usage is TRBV7-9 and J usage is TRBJ1-6; 8 bases match TRBD1. Germline loops: CDR1 SEHNR, CDR2 FQNEAQ (reference sequence). This CDR3 contains 14 residues. Unmatched junction bases numbered 9, after V lost 6 bases and J lost 11 bases. CDR3: CASSLDRENPPLHF. Here the CDR3 DNA reads TGTGCCAGCAGTCTGGACAGGGAGAATCCACCCCTCCACTTT.

The chain joins TRBV2 to TRBJ2-7, with D possibly TRBD2 on 6 matching bases. V was clipped by 7 bases and J by 2 bases, with 12 bases between them. The CDR3 is made up of 13 amino acids. Per germline, CDR1 SNHLY and CDR2 FYNNEI. CDR3: CASKPGDPYEQYV. CDR3 nucleotides: TGTGCCAGCAAACCGGGGGACCCCTACGAGCAGTACGTC.

The chain joins TRBV2 to TRBJ1-3; 10 bases map to TRBD1. The V segment lost 6 bases and the J segment 2 bases; nucleotides outside the gene matches: 7. Germline CDR1 SNHLY, CDR2 FYNNEI. CDR3 length: 16 residues. This CDR3 reads CASRGTGEGAGNTIYF. The CDR3 DNA sequence: TGTGCCAGCAGGGGGACAGGGGAAGGCGCTGGAAACACCATATATTTT.

This chain joins TRBV7-3 and TRBJ1-2; possible D gene TRBD1, 5 bases. With 4 bases removed from V and 7 bases from J, the gap between germline ends came to 13 bases. The CDR3 has 13 amino acids. Germline assignment: CDR1 SGHTA and CDR2 FQGTGA. Here the CDR3 reads CASSSPWGGGYTF. CDR3 DNA sequence: TGTGCCAGCAGCTCCCCCTGGGGGGGTGGCTACACCTTC.